The rows below give T cell receptor beta chains drawn from one sample of a study of T cells after yellow fever vaccination. TCRdb itself ran the 5' RACE reads through MiXCR, one entry per CDR3 protein. The table records hundreds of thousands of distinct CDR3 sequences, around 20% of them present only once. The sample here was PBMCs, taken before the yellow fever booster vaccination. All receptors come from a young man who received the YFV17D yellow fever vaccine. CDR3s include the opening cysteine and the closing phenylalanine or tryptophan. The D gene is left open where the match is weak. Size is omitted from some rows. Given values are once, few, many or a class for expanded clones.

J gene | clone size | V gene | D gene | CDR3 length | CDR3 protein | CDR3 DNA
TRBJ2-5 | few | TRBV4-3 | TRBD2 | 19 | CASSKRVQGTSVSKETQYF | TGCGCCAGCAGCAAAAGGGTTCAGGGGACTAGCGTATCGAAGGAGACCCAGTACTTC
TRBJ1-3 | few | TRBV9 | NA | 16 | CASSLRGGAAGNTIYF | TGTGCCAGCAGCCTACGTGGGGGGGCCGCAGGAAACACCATATATTTT
TRBJ2-2 | few | TRBV6-1 | TRBD1 | 14 | CASLDRLNTGELFF | TGTGCCAGCCTGGACAGGTTGAACACCGGGGAGCTGTTTTTT
TRBJ2-2 | NA | TRBV5-1 | NA | 13 | CASSPRWDGELFF | TGCGCCAGCAGCCCGCGGTGGGACGGGGAGCTGTTTTTT
TRBJ2-2 | few | TRBV10-1 | NA | 14 | CASKSGDNTGELFF | TGCGCCAGCAAATCGGGGGATAACACCGGGGAGCTGTTTTTT
TRBJ1-4 | NA | TRBV7-9 | NA | 14 | CASSLSVEDEKLFF | TGTGCCAGCAGCTTATCGGTCGAGGATGAAAAACTGTTTTTT
TRBJ1-2 | NA | TRBV15 | NA | 15 | CATSRDRGGAYGYTF | TGTGCCACCAGCAGAGATCGGGGGGGCGCTTATGGCTACACCTTC
TRBJ2-3 | NA | TRBV5-1 | NA | 16 | CASSLAGGVSADTQYF | TGCGCCAGCAGCTTGGCCGGGGGCGTGTCTGCAGATACGCAGTATTTT
TRBJ2-3 | NA | TRBV7-9 | TRBD1 | 16 | CASSQRRGRVTDTQYF | TGTGCCAGCAGCCAGCGCAGGGGGCGCGTAACAGATACGCAGTATTTT
TRBJ2-2 | NA | TRBV11-3 | NA | 16 | CASSLDRWHYTGELFF | TGTGCCAGCAGCTTAGACAGGTGGCATTACACCGGGGAGCTGTTTTTT
TRBJ2-1 | few | TRBV10-3 | NA | 15 | CAISEPGASYNEQFF | TGTGCCATCAGTGAGCCGGGCGCCTCCTACAATGAGCAGTTCTTC
TRBJ1-4 | few | TRBV10-1 | NA | 13 | CASPGTANEKLFF | TGCGCCAGCCCCGGGACCGCGAATGAAAAACTGTTTTTT
TRBJ1-1 | many | TRBV5-1 | TRBD1 | 15 | CASSLVTGDVAEAFF | TGCGCCAGCAGCTTGGTGACAGGGGATGTCGCTGAAGCTTTCTTT
TRBJ2-5 | NA | TRBV9 | TRBD1 | 16 | CASSAKTGGWRETQYF | TGTGCCAGCAGCGCGAAGACAGGGGGGTGGAGAGAGACCCAGTACTTC
TRBJ2-7 | NA | TRBV20-1 | NA | 14 | CSARDRANPYEQYF | TGCAGTGCTAGAGATCGGGCGAACCCCTACGAGCAGTACTTC
TRBJ1-4 | NA | TRBV5-6 | NA | 16 | CASSFGGQGGREKLFF | TGTGCCAGCAGCTTTGGTGGGCAGGGCGGACGTGAAAAACTGTTTTTT
TRBJ2-1 | NA | TRBV28 | NA | 15 | CASSFGRGQSNEQFF | TGTGCCAGCAGTTTTGGGCGGGGACAGAGCAATGAGCAGTTCTTC
TRBJ2-2 | few | TRBV6-1 | NA | 15 | CATRRGPGGTGELFF | TGTGCCACCCGAAGAGGGCCCGGGGGCACCGGGGAGCTGTTTTTT
TRBJ1-5 | few | TRBV18 | TRBD1 | 14 | CASSGQADNQPQHF | TGTGCCAGCTCCGGACAGGCAGACAATCAGCCCCAGCATTTT
TRBJ2-3 | NA | TRBV24-1 | NA | 13 | CATSDHRQDTQYF | TGTGCCACCAGTGACCACAGGCAAGATACGCAGTATTTT
TRBJ2-7 | NA | TRBV5-1 | NA | 13 | CASRGLGYHEQYF | TGCGCCAGCAGGGGACTGGGATACCACGAGCAGTACTTC
TRBJ2-3 | NA | TRBV7-9 | NA | 14 | CATGDEARTDTQYF | TGTGCCACCGGAGACGAGGCGAGGACAGATACGCAGTATTTT
TRBJ2-7 | NA | TRBV6-1 | NA | 14 | CASRPPTGLDEQYF | TGTGCCAGCAGGCCCCCCACAGGGTTGGACGAGCAGTACTTC
TRBJ2-1 | few | TRBV29-1 | TRBD2 | 12 | CSVWTSGYRQFF | TGCAGCGTTTGGACTAGTGGGTATCGGCAGTTCTTC
TRBJ2-1 | NA | TRBV7-3 | TRBD2 | 17 | CASSSTGRAEYYNEQFF | TGTGCCAGCAGCTCTACCGGGAGGGCAGAGTACTACAATGAGCAGTTCTTC
TRBJ1-2 | NA | TRBV7-2 | NA | 13 | CASSLVTGAGYTF | TGTGCCAGCAGCTTAGTCACGGGGGCCGGCTACACCTTC
TRBJ1-6 | NA | TRBV4-1 | NA | 17 | CASSQKDLSSYNSPLHF | TGCGCCAGCAGCCAGAAAGACTTAAGCTCCTATAATTCACCCCTCCACTTT
TRBJ1-1 | NA | TRBV4-3 | NA | 14 | CASSQVDTNTEAFF | TGCGCCAGCAGCCAAGTTGACACCAACACTGAAGCTTTCTTT
TRBJ2-1 | many | TRBV12-3/TRBV12-4 | NA | 12 | CASAPGRDEQFF | TGTGCCAGCGCCCCAGGGCGCGATGAGCAGTTCTTC
TRBJ2-3 | once | TRBV6-2/TRBV6-3 | TRBD2 | 16 | CASSYTPGLGRDTQYF | TGTGCCAGCAGTTACACTCCGGGACTAGGTCGTGATACGCAGTATTTT
TRBJ2-1 | many | TRBV5-1 | TRBD2 | 16 | CASSLLAGASYNEQFF | TGCGCCAGCAGTCTCCTAGCGGGGGCCTCCTACAATGAGCAGTTCTTC
TRBJ1-2 | NA | TRBV7-2 | TRBD1 | 16 | CASSFNTGTVNYGYTF | TGTGCCAGCAGCTTCAACACCGGGACAGTCAACTATGGCTACACCTTC
TRBJ1-5 | NA | TRBV20-1 | NA | 14 | CSARDRGSLKPQHF | TGCAGTGCTAGAGATCGGGGGTCTTTAAAGCCCCAGCATTTT
TRBJ1-5 | NA | TRBV15 | NA | 15 | CATSRGGGRAQPQHF | TGTGCCACCAGCAGAGGGGGGGGCAGGGCTCAGCCCCAGCATTTT
TRBJ2-3 | few | TRBV3-1 | NA | 14 | CASSPGYGADTQYF | TGTGCCAGCAGCCCGGGATATGGGGCAGATACGCAGTATTTT
TRBJ1-1 | NA | TRBV7-8 | NA | 14 | CASSYNLLNTEAFF | TGTGCCAGCAGCTACAATTTATTGAACACTGAAGCTTTCTTT
TRBJ2-5 | NA | TRBV28 | NA | 13 | CASSLRALETQYF | TGTGCCAGCAGTTTACGCGCCCTAGAGACCCAGTACTTC
TRBJ2-1 | NA | TRBV5-5 | TRBD2 | 15 | CASSPGTSFPHEQFF | TGTGCCAGCAGCCCCGGGACTAGCTTCCCACATGAGCAGTTCTTC
TRBJ2-7 | NA | TRBV20-1 | TRBD2 | 18 | CSLPRRGGAGAGVYEQYF | TGCAGTCTCCCCCGCCGGGGGGGAGCGGGGGCAGGAGTCTACGAGCAGTACTTC
TRBJ2-3 | NA | TRBV7-9 | NA | 11 | CATTPTDTQYF | TGTGCCACTACCCCCACAGATACGCAGTATTTT
TRBJ2-4 | few | TRBV7-9 | TRBD2 | 16 | CASSPGGTLAKNIQYF | TGTGCCAGCAGCCCCGGGGGGACCCTAGCCAAAAACATTCAGTACTTC
TRBJ1-3 | few | TRBV18 | NA | 15 | CASSPRTGRGNTIYF | TGTGCCAGCTCACCGAGAACGGGACGGGGAAACACCATATATTTT
TRBJ2-2 | few | TRBV20-1 | TRBD1 | 16 | CSARSDRVGPWRELFF | TGCAGTGCCCGAAGCGACAGGGTGGGGCCTTGGAGGGAGCTGTTTTTT
TRBJ1-2 | NA | TRBV12-3/TRBV12-4 | NA | 14 | CASSFIDRNYGYTF | TGTGCCAGCAGTTTTATCGACAGAAACTATGGCTACACCTTC
TRBJ1-2 | few | TRBV6-5 | TRBD1 | 14 | CASKRDRSNYGYTF | TGTGCCAGCAAGCGGGACAGAAGCAACTATGGCTACACCTTC
TRBJ2-3 | few | TRBV12-3/TRBV12-4 | NA | 16 | CASSLGRRWGTDTQYF | TGTGCCAGCAGTTTAGGCCGTCGGTGGGGAACAGATACGCAGTATTTT
TRBJ1-2 | few | TRBV12-3/TRBV12-4 | NA | 14 | CASSLMDSYYGYTF | TGTGCCAGCAGTTTGATGGACAGTTACTATGGCTACACCTTC
TRBJ2-3 | few | TRBV20-1 | NA | 14 | CSATDSGGTDTQYF | TGCAGTGCTACAGATAGCGGTGGCACAGATACGCAGTATTTT
TRBJ1-1 | NA | TRBV10-3 | TRBD1 | 15 | CAISESGDRYTEAFF | TGTGCCATCAGTGAGTCAGGGGACAGATACACTGAAGCTTTCTTT